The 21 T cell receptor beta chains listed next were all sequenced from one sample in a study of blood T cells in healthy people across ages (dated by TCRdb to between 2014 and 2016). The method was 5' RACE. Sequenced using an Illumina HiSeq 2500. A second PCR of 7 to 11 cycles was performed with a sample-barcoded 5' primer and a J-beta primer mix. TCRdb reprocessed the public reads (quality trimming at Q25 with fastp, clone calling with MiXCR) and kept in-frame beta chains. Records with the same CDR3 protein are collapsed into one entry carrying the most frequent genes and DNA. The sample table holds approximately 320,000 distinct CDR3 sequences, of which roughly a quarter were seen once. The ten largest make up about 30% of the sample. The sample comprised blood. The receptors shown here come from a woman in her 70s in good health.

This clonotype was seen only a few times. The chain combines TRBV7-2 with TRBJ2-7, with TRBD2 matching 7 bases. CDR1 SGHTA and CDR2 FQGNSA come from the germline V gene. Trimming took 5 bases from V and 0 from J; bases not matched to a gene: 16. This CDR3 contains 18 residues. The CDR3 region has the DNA TGTGCCAGCAGCCAAAGGGTCTTAGCGGGTTTCAGCTCCTACGAGCAGTACTTC. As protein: CASSQRVLAGFSSYEQYF.

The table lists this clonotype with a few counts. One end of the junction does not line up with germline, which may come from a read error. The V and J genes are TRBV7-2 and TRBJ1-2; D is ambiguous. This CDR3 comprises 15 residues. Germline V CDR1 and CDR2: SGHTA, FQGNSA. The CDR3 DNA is TGTGCCAGCAGCTTAAATCGCGGATCGATTGATGGATACACCTTC. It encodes CASSLNRGSIDGYTF.

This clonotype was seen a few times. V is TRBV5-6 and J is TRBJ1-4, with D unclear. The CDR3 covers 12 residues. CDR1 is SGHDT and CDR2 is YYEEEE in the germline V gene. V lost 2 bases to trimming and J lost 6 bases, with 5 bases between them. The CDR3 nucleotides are TGTGCCAGCAGCTTTGGAGATGAAAAACTGTTTTTT. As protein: CASSFGDEKLFF.

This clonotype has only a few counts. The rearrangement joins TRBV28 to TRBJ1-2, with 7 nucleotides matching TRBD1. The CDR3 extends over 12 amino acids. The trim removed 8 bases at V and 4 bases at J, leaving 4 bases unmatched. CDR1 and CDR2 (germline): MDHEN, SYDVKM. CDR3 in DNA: TGTGCCAGCCAACAGGGGACCTATGGCTACACCTTC. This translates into CASQQGTYGYTF.

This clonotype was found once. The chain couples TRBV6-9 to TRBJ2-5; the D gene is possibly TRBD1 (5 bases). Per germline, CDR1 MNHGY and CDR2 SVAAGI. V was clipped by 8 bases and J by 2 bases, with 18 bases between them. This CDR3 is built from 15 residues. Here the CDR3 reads CASPNRADRQETQYF. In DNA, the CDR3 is TGTGCCAGCCCCAATCGGGCAGACAGACAAGAGACCCAGTACTTC.

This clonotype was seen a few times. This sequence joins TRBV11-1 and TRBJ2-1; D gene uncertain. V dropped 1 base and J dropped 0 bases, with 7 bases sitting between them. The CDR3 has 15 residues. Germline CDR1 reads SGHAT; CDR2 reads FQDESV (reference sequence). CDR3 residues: CASSLVYSSYNEQFF. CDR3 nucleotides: TGTGCCAGCAGCTTAGTCTACAGCTCCTACAATGAGCAGTTCTTC.

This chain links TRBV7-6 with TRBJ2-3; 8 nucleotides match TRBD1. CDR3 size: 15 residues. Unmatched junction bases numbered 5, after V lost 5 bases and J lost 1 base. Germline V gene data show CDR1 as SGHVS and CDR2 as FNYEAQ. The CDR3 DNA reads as TGTGCCAGCAGCCGGGGACAGGTCGGCACAGATACGCAGTATTTT. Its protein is CASSRGQVGTDTQYF.

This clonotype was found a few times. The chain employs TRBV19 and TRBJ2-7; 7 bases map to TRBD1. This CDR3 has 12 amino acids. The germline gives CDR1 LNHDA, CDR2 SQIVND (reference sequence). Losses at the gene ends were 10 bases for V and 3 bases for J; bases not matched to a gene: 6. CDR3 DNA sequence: TGTGCCACCGAGGGACAGTACTACGAGCAGTACTTC. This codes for CATEGQYYEQYF.

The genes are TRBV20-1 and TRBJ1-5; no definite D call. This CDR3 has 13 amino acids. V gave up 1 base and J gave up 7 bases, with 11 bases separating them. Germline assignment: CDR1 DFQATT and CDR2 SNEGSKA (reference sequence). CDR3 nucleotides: TGCAGTGCTAGAGTCTTGTCAGGACAGCCCCAGCATTTT. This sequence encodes CSARVLSGQPQHF.

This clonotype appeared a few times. CDR3 sequence: CSANGETYEQYF. CDR3 DNA: TGCAGTGCTAACGGGGAGACCTACGAGCAGTACTTC. This chain joins TRBV20-1 and TRBJ2-7, with a possible D match to TRBD2 (5 bases). V was clipped by 4 bases and J by 2 bases, with 9 bases between them. Germline-derived CDR1 and CDR2 are DFQATT and SNEGSKA (reference sequence). This CDR3 has 12 residues.

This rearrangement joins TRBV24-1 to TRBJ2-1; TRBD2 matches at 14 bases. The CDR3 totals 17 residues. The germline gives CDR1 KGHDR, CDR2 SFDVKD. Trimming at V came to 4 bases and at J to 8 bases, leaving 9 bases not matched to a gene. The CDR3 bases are TGTGCCACCAGTGAGCCCGGGACTAGCGGGAGTTGGCATGAGCAGTTCTTC. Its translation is CATSEPGTSGSWHEQFF.

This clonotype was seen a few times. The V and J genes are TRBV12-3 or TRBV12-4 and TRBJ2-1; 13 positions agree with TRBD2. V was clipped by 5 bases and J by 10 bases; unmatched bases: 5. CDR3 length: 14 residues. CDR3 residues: CASSTSGRAGEQFF. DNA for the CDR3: TGTGCCAGCAGTACTAGCGGGAGGGCCGGGGAGCAGTTCTTC.

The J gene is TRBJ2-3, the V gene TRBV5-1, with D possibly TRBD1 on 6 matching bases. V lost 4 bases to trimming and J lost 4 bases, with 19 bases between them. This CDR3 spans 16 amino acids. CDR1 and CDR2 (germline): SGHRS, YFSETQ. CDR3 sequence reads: CASSPRTVQGADTQYF. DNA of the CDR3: TGCGCCAGCAGCCCTCGGACAGTCCAAGGCGCAGATACGCAGTATTTT.

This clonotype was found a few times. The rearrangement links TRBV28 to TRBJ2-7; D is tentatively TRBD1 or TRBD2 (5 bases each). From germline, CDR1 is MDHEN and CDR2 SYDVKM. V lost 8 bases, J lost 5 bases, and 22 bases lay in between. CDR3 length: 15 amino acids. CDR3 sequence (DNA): TGTGCCAGCCCCCCGCGCCAGGGACGGGTAGACGAGCAGTACTTC. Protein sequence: CASPPRQGRVDEQYF.

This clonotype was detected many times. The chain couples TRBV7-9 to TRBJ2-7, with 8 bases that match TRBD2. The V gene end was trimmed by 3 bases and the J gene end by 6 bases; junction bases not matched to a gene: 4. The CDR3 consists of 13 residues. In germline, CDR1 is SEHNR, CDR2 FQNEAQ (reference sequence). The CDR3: CASSFGGTSEQYF. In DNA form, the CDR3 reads TGTGCCAGCAGCTTCGGCGGGACTAGCGAGCAGTACTTC.

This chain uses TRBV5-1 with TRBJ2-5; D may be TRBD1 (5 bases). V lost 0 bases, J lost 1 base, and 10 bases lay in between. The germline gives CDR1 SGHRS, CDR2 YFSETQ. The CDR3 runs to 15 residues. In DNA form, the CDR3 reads TGCGCCAGCAGCTTGGAGGGGCAGGGCCAAGAGACCCAGTACTTC. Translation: CASSLEGQGQETQYF.

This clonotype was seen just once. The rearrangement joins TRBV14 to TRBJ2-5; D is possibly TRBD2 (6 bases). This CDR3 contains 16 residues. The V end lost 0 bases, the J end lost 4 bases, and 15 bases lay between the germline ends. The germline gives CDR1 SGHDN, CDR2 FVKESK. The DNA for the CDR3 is TGTGCCAGCAGCCAAGAGGGCGGGGCAAACAGAGAGACCCAGTACTTC. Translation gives CASSQEGGANRETQYF.

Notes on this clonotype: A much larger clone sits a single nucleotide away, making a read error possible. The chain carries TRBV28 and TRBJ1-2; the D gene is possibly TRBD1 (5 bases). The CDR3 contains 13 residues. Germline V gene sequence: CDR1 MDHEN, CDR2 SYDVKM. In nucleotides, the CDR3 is TGTGCCAGCAGTTTTGACAGCAACTATGGCTGCACCTTC. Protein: CASSFDSNYGCTF.

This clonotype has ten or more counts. The chain's CDR3 is CASSQRTSGRALETQYF. The CDR3 DNA reads TGCGCCAGCAGCCAACGGACTAGCGGGAGGGCCCTGGAGACCCAGTACTTC. V gene TRBV4-1 combines with J gene TRBJ2-5; 15 bases match TRBD2. CDR3 length equals 17 residues. V trimming: 2 bases; J trimming: 5 bases; junction bases outside the gene matches: 6. Germline assignment: CDR1 MGHRA and CDR2 YSYEKL.

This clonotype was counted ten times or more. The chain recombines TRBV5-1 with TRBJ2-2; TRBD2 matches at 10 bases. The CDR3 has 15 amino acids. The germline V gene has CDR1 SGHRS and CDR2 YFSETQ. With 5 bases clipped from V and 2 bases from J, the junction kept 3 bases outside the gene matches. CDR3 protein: CASRLAGGNTGELFF. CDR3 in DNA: TGCGCCAGCAGATTAGCGGGAGGCAACACCGGGGAGCTGTTTTTT.

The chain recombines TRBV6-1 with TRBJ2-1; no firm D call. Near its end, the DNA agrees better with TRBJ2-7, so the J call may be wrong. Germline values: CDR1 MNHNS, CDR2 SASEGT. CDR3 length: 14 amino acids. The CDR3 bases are TGTGCCAGCAGTGAAGGCACTATGAACTACGAGCAGTACTTC. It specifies CASSEGTMNYEQYF.